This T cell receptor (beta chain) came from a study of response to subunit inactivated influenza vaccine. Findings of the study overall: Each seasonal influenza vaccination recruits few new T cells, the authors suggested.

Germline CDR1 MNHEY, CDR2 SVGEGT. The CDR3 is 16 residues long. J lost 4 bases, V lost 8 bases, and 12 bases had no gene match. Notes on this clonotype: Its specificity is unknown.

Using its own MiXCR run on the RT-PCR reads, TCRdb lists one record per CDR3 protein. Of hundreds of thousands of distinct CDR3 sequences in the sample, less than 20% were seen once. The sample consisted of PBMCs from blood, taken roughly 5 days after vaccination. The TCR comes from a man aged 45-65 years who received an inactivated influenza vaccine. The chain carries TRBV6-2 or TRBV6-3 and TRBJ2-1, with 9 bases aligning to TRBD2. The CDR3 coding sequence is TGTGCCAGCGCAAGTCCCAGCGGGGGGCTTTACAATGAGCAGTTCTTC. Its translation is CASASPSGGLYNEQFF.